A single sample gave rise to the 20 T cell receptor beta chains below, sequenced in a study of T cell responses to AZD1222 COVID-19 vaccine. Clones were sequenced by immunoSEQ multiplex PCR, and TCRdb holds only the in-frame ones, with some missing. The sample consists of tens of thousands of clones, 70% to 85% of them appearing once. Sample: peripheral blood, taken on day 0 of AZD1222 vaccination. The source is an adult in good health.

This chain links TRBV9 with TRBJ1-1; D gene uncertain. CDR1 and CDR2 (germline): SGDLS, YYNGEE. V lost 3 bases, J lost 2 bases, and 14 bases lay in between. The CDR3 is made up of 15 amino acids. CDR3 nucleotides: TGTGCCAGCAGCGCCCCCTGGGGTTCCAACACTGAAGCTTTCTTT. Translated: CASSAPWGSNTEAFF. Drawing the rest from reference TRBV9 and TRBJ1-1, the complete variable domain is DSGVTQTPKHLITATGQRVTLRCSPRSGDLSVYWYQQSLDQGLQFLIQYYNGEERAKGNILERFSAQQFPDLHSELNLSSLELGDSALYFCASSAPWGSNTEAFFGQGTRLTVV.

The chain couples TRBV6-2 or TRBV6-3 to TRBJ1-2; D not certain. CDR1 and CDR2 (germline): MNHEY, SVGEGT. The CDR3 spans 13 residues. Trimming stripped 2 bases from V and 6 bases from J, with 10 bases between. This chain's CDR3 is CASSYGQANGYTF. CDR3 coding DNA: TGTGCCAGCAGTTACGGGCAGGCCAATGGCTACACCTTC.

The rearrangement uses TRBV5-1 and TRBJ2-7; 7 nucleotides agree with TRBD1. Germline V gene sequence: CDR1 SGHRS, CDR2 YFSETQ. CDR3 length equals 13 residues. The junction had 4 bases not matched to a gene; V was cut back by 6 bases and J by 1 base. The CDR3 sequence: CASNDRVSYEQYF. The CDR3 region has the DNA TGCGCCAGCAATGACAGGGTTTCCTACGAGCAGTACTTC. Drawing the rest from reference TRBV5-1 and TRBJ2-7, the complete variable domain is KAGVTQTPRYLIKTRGQQVTLSCSPISGHRSVSWYQQTPGQGLQFLFEYFSETQRNKGNFPGRFSGRQFSNSRSEMNVSTLELGDSALYLCASNDRVSYEQYFGPGTRLTVT.

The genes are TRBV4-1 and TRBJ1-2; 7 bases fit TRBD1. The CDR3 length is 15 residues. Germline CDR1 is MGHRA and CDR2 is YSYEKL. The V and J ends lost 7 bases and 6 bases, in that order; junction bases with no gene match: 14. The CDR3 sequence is CASNPNPGRGNGYTF. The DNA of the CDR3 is TGCGCCAGCAACCCGAACCCCGGCAGGGGGAATGGCTACACCTTC.

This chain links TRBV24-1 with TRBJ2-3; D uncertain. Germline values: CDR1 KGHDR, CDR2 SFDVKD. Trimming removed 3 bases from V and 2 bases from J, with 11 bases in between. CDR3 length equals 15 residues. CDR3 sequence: CATSDRRSNTDTQYF. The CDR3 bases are TGTGCCACCAGTGATCGCAGGTCGAACACAGATACGCAGTATTTT.

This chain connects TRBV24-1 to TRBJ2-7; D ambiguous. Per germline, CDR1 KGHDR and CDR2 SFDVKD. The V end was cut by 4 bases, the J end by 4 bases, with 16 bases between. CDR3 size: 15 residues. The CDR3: CATSDPTTATYEQYF. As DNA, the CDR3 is TGTGCCACCAGTGACCCTACCACCGCCACATACGAGCAGTACTTC.

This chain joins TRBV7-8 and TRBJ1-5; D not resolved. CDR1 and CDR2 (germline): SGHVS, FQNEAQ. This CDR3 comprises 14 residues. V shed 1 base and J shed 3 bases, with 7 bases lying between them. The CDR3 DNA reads TGTGCCAGCAGCTTAGGGTCAGTCAATCAGCCCCAGCATTTT. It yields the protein CASSLGSVNQPQHF.

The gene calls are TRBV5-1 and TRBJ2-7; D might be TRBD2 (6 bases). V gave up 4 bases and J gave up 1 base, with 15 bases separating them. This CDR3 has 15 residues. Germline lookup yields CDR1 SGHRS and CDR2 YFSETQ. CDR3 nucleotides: TGCGCCAGCAGCAGAGGGACTGCAAATTCCTACGAGCAGTACTTC. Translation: CASSRGTANSYEQYF.

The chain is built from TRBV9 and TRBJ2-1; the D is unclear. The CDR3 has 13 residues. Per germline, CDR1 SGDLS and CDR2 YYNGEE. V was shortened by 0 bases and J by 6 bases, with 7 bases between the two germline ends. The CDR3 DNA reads TGTGCCAGCAGCGTAGAGGTCCGCAATGAGCAGTTCTTC. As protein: CASSVEVRNEQFF.

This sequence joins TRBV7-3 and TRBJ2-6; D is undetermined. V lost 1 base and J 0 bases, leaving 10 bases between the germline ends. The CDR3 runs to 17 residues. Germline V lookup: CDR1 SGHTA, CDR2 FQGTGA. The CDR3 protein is CASSLNSGGSGANVLTF. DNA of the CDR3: TGTGCCAGCAGCTTAAACTCAGGCGGCTCTGGGGCCAACGTCCTGACTTTC.

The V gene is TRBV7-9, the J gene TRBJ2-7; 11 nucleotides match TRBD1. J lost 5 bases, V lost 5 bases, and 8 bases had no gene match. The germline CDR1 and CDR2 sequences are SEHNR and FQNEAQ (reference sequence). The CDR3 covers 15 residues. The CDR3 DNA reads TGTGCCAGCAGCCCCTCCGGGACAGGGGGTGACGAGCAGTACTTC. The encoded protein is CASSPSGTGGDEQYF. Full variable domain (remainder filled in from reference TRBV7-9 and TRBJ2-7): DTGVSQNPRHKITKRGQNVTFRCDPISEHNRLYWYRQTLGQGPEFLTYFQNEAQLEKSRLLSDRFSAERPKGSFSTLEIQRTEQGDSAMYLCASSPSGTGGDEQYFGPGTRLTVT.

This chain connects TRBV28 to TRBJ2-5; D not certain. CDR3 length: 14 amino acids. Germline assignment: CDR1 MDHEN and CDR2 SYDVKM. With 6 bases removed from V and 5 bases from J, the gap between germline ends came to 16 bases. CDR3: CASRPNWRMETQYF. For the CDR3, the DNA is TGTGCCAGCAGACCTAATTGGCGGATGGAGACCCAGTACTTC. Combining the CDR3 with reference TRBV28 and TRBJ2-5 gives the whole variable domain DVKVTQSSRYLVKRTGEKVFLECVQDMDHENMFWYRQDPGLGLRLIYFSYDVKMKEKGDIPEGYSVSREKKERFSLILESASTNQTSMYLCASRPNWRMETQYFGPGTRLLVL.

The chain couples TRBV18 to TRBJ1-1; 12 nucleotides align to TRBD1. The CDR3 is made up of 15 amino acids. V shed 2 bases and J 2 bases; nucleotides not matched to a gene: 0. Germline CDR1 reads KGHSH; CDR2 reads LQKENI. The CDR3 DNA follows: TGTGCCAGCTCACCAGGGACAGGGGGCAACACTGAAGCTTTCTTT. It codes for CASSPGTGGNTEAFF.

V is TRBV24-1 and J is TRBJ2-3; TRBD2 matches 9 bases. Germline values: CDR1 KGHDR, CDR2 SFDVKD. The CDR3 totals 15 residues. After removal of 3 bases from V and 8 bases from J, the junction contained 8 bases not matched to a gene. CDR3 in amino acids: CATSDAASGKGTQYF. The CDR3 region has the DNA TGTGCCACCAGTGATGCGGCTAGCGGGAAGGGTACGCAGTATTTT.

CDR3 region: CASSFSRGAYGYTF. The CDR3, as DNA: TGTGCCAGCAGCTTCTCCAGGGGAGCCTATGGCTACACCTTC. The rearrangement links TRBV5-4 to TRBJ1-2; D possibly corresponds to TRBD1 (6 bases). The ends were cut back, 2 bases at V and 4 bases at J, with 12 bases in the middle. The CDR3 is 14 amino acids. Germline loops: CDR1 SGHNT, CDR2 YYREEE (reference sequence).

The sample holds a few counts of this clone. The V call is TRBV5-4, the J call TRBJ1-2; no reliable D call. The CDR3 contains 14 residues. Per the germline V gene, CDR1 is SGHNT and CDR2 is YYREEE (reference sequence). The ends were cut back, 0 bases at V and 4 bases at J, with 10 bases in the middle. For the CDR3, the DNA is TGTGCCAGCAGCTTGGTGGCGGACTCCTATGGCTACACCTTC. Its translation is CASSLVADSYGYTF.

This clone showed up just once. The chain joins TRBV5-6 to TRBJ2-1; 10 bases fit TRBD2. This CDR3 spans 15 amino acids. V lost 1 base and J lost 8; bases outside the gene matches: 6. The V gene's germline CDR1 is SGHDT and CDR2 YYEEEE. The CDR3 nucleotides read TGTGCCAGCAGCTTGATCCTAGCGGGAGATTATGAGCAGTTCTTC. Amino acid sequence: CASSLILAGDYEQFF.

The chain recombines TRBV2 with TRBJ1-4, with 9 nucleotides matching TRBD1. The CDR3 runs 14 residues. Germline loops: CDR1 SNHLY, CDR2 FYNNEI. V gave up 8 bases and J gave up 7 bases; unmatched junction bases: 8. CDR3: CASRGTGNLEKLFF. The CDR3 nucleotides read TGTGCCAGCCGCGGGACAGGGAATCTTGAAAAACTGTTTTTT.

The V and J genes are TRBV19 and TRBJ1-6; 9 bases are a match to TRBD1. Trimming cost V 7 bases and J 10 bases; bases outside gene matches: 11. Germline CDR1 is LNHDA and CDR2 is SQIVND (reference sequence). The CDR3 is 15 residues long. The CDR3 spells CASIRDREASSPLHF. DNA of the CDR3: TGTGCCAGTATCCGGGACAGGGAGGCAAGCTCACCCCTCCACTTT.

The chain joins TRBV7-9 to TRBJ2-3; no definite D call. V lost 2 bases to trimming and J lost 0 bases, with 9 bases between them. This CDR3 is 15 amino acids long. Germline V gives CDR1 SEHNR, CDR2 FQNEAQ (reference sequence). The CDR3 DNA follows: TGTGCCAGCAGCTTAACATCCTCTAGCACAGATACGCAGTATTTT. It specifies CASSLTSSSTDTQYF. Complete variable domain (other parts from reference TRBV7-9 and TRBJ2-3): DTGVSQNPRHKITKRGQNVTFRCDPISEHNRLYWYRQTLGQGPEFLTYFQNEAQLEKSRLLSDRFSAERPKGSFSTLEIQRTEQGDSAMYLCASSLTSSSTDTQYFGPGTRLTVL.